The T cell receptor (beta chain) under discussion was sequenced for a study of PD-1 blockade in classical Hodgkin lymphoma. Study observations and caveats: Lower baseline TCR diversity marked trial partial responders and progressors. Reported findings placed baseline TCR diversity lower in newly diagnosed patients (compared with healthy donors).

To note about this clone: The antigen remains undetermined.

Exposure to brentuximab vedotin varied, and each patient had relapsed following autologous stem cell transplantation. Assay: immunoSEQ multiplex PCR; the TCRdb copy retains only in-frame clones and omits some. The profile shows more than 800 clones, more than 75% of them singletons. V lost 7 bases to trimming and J lost 3 bases, with 15 bases between them. This CDR3 is 14 amino acids long. CDR1 and CDR2 from the germline V gene are SNHLY and FYNNEI. Sequenced here: peripheral blood mononuclear cells (PBMCs), sampled at baseline. The sequence derives from a human donor with classical Hodgkin lymphoma. The V call is TRBV2, the J call TRBJ1-2; D is undetermined. The CDR3 DNA follows: TGTGCCAGCACCACTGGCTTGGACGACTATGGCTACACCTTC. Its translation is CASTTGLDDYGYTF.